This record concerns one T cell receptor beta chain sequence. Its antigen is currently unknown. This specimen comes from a study of Ad26.COV2.S vaccination and SARS-CoV-2 variants. Produced via immunoSEQ multiplex PCR; TCRdb's table is partial and in-frame only. This sample has 300,000 to 400,000 clones, with under 95% found just once. Study-wide points: An underestimation of total T cell responses may have resulted from the TCR breadth and depth analyses. Substantial breadth was reported for post-vaccination spike-specific CD8+ and CD4+ T cells.

The CDR3 contains 17 residues. V usage is TRBV21-1 and J usage is TRBJ2-5. TRBV21-1 is annotated as a pseudogene. The sequence derives from a human donor who had recovered from COVID-19. Sequences were derived from peripheral blood, sampled after recovery from COVID-19. The CDR3 coding sequence is TGTGCCAGCCTTTGGGCCCTGGTGAGGAAAGGCGAAGAGACCCAGTACTTC. This gives the protein CASLWALVRKGEETQYF.